Here is one T cell receptor beta chain with its context. This sample is drawn from a study of blood T cell repertoires in COVID-19. For the study at large: Acute and convalescent COVID-19 samples came from the United States, Italy and Spain.

Source study methods: The assay estimated nucleated cells by amplifying reference gene primers. Clones were read by immunoSEQ multiplex PCR, and TCRdb kept only the in-frame ones, dropping some. D and trimming come from the DNA, and the V and J calls and clone size come from that table. Here the sample spans about 55,000 clones, roughly 89% being singletons. Seattle participants joined during active infection and were tracked over time. Germline V lookup: CDR1 SGHRS, CDR2 YFSETQ. Trimming took off 3 bases at V and 1 base at J, with 11 bases between the two ends. The CDR3 covers 14 residues. The chain combines TRBV5-1 with TRBJ2-7; possible D gene TRBD1, 5 bases. This receptor was taken from a man in his forties or fifties with COVID-19, enrolled during active disease. The source material was peripheral blood. In DNA form, the CDR3 reads TGCGCCAGCAGCTACGATCCAGGGTCCTACGAGCAGTACTTC. Encoded protein: CASSYDPGSYEQYF.